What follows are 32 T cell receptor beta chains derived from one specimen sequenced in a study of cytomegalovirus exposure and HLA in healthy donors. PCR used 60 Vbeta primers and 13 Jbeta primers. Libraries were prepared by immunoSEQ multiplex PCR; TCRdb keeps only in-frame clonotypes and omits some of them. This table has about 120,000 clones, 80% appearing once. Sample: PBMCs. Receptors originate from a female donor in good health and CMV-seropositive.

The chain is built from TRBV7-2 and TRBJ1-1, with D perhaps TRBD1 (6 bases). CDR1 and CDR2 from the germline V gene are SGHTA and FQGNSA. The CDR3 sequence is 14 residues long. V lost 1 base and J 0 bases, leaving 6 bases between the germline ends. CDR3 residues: CASSLGTVNTEAFF. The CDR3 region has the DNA TGTGCCAGCAGCTTAGGGACAGTGAACACTGAAGCTTTCTTT.

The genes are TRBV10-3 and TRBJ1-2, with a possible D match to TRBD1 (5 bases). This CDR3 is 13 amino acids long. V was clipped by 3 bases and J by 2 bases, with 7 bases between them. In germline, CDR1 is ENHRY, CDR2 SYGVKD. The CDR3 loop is CAISDRVNYGYTF. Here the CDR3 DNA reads TGTGCCATCAGTGACAGGGTAAACTATGGCTACACCTTC.

This chain's CDR3 is CASSLRAFGTADEQYF. The CDR3 DNA sequence: TGCGCCAGCAGCTTGAGGGCGTTCGGGACAGCCGACGAGCAGTACTTC. The gene calls are TRBV5-1 and TRBJ2-7, with TRBD1 matching 7 bases. V shed 1 base, J shed 5 bases, and the junction held 12 bases outside the gene matches. The length of the CDR3 is 16 residues. Germline CDR1 SGHRS, CDR2 YFSETQ. The variable domain in full, completed from reference TRBV5-1 and TRBJ2-7, reads KAGVTQTPRYLIKTRGQQVTLSCSPISGHRSVSWYQQTPGQGLQFLFEYFSETQRNKGNFPGRFSGRQFSNSRSEMNVSTLELGDSALYLCASSLRAFGTADEQYFGPGTRLTVT.

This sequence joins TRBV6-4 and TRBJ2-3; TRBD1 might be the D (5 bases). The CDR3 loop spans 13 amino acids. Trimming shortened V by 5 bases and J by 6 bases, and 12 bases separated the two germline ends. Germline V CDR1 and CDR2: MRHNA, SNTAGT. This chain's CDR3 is CASSYRLGDTQYF. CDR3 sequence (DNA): TGTGCCAGCAGTTACAGGTTAGGGGATACGCAGTATTTT.

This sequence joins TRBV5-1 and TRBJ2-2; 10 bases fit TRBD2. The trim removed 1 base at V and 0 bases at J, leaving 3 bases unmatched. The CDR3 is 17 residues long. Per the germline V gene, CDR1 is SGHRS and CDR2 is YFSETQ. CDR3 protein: CASSLQRGGPNTGELFF. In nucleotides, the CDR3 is TGCGCCAGCAGCTTGCAGCGGGGGGGCCCGAACACCGGGGAGCTGTTTTTT.

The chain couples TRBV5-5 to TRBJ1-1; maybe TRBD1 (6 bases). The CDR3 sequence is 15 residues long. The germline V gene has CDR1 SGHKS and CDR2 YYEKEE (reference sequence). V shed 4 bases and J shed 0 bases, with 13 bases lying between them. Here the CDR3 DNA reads TGTGCCAGCAGCCCGGGACAAGACATGAACACTGAAGCTTTCTTT. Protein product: CASSPGQDMNTEAFF. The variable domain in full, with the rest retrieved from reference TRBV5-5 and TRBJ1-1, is DAGVTQSPTHLIKTRGQQVTLRCSPISGHKSVSWYQQVLGQGPQFIFQYYEKEERGRGNFPDRFSARQFPNYSSELNVNALLLGDSALYLCASSPGQDMNTEAFFGQGTRLTVV.

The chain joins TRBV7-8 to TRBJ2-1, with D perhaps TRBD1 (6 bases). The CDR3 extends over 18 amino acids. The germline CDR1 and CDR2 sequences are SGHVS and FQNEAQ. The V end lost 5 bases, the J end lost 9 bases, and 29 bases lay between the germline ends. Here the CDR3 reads CASSPHETQGTLGGEQFF. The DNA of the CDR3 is TGTGCCAGCAGCCCACACGAAACACAGGGTACTCTAGGAGGTGAGCAGTTCTTC.

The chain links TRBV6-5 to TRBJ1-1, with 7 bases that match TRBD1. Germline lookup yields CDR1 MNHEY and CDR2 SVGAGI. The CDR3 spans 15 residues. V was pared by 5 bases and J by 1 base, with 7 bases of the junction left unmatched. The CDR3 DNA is TGTGCCAGCAGTCTACAGGGGTTGGGGAACACTGAAGCTTTCTTT. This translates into CASSLQGLGNTEAFF.

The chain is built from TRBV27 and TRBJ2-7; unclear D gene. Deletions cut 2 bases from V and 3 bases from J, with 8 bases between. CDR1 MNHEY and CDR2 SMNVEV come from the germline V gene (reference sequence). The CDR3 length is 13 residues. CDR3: CASSLNYLYEQYF. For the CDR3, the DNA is TGTGCCAGCAGTTTAAACTATCTCTACGAGCAGTACTTC.

CDR3 nucleotides: TGCGCCAGCAGCTTGTCCGTCTTAGCGCCTGAGCAGTTCTTC. Amino acid sequence: CASSLSVLAPEQFF. The rearrangement links TRBV5-1 to TRBJ2-1, with D possibly being TRBD2 (5 bases). The CDR3 has 14 amino acids. The germline gives CDR1 SGHRS, CDR2 YFSETQ. The germline V and J ends were trimmed by 1 base and 9 bases, with 14 bases remaining between them.

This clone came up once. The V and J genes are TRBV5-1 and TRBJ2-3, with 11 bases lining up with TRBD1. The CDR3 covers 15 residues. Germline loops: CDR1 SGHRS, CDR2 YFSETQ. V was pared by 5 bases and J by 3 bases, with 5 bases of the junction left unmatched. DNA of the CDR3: TGCGCCAGCAGTTTCGGACAGGGGGCAACAGATACGCAGTATTTT. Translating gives CASSFGQGATDTQYF.

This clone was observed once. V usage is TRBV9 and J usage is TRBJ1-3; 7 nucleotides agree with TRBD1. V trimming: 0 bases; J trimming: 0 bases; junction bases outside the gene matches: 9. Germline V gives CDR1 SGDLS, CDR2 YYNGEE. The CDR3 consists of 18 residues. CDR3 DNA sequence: TGTGCCAGCAGCGTAGGAGGGGGCCTCGGAGGCTCTGGAAACACCATATATTTT. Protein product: CASSVGGGLGGSGNTIYF.

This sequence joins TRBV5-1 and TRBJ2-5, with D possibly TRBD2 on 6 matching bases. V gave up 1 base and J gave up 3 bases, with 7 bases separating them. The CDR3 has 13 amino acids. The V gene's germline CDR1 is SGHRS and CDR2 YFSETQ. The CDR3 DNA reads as TGCGCCAGCAGCTTGACGGGAGAAGAGACCCAGTACTTC. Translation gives CASSLTGEETQYF.

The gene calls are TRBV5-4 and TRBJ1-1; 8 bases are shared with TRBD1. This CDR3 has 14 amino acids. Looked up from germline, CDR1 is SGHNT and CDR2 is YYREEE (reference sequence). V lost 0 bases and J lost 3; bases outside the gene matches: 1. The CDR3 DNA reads TGTGCCAGCAGCTTGGACAGGGGGGACACTGAAGCTTTCTTT. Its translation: CASSLDRGDTEAFF.

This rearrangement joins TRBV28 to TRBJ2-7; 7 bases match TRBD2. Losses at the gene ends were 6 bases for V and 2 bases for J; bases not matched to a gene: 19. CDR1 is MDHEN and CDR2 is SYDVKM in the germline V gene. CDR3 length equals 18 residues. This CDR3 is CASRTSGGGVFNPYEQYF. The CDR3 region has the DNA TGTGCCAGCAGGACATCGGGTGGGGGGGTATTTAACCCCTACGAGCAGTACTTC.

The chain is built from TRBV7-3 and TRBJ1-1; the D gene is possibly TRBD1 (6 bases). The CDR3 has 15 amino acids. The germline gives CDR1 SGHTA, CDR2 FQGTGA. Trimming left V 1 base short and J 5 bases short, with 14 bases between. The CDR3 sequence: CASSLIGQGLTEAFF. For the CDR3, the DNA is TGTGCCAGCAGCTTAATTGGTCAGGGGTTGACTGAAGCTTTCTTT.

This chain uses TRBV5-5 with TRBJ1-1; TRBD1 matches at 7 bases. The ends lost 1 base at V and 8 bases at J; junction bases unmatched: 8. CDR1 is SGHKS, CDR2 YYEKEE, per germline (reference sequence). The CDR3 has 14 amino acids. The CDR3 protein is CASSLTGASWEAFF. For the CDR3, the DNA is TGTGCCAGCAGCTTGACAGGGGCTTCTTGGGAAGCTTTCTTT.

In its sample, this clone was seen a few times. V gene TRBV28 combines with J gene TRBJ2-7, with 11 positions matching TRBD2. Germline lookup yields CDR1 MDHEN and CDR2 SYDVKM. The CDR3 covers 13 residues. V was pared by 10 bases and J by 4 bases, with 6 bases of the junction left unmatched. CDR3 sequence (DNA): TGTGCCATCCAGACTAGCGGGAAGTACGAGCAGTACTTC. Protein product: CAIQTSGKYEQYF.

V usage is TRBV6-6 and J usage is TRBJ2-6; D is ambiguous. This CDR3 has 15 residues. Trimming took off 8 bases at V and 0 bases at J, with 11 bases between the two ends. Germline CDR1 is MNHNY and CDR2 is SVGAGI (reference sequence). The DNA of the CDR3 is TGTGCCAGCCATGAGAGCACCTCTGGGGCCAACGTCCTGACTTTC. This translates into CASHESTSGANVLTF.

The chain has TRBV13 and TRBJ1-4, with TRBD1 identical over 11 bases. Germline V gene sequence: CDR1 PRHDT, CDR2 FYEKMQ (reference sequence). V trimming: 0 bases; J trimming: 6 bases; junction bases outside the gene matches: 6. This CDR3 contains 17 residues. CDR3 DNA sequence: TGTGCCAGCAGCTTAGGATGGACAGGGGGCAGTGATGAAAAACTGTTTTTT. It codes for CASSLGWTGGSDEKLFF.

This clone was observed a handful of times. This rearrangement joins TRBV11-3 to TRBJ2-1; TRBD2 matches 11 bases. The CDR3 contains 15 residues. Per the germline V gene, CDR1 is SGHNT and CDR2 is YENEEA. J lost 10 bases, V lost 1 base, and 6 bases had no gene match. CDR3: CASSLGLAGLGEQFF. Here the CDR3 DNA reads TGTGCCAGCAGCTTAGGACTAGCGGGGTTGGGGGAGCAGTTCTTC.

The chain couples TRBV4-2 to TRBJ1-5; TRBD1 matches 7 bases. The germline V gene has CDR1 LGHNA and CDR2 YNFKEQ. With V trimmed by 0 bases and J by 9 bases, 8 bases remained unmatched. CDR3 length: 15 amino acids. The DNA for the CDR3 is TGTGCCAGCAGCCAAGACCGACAGGGATCCTCGCCCCAGCATTTT. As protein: CASSQDRQGSSPQHF.

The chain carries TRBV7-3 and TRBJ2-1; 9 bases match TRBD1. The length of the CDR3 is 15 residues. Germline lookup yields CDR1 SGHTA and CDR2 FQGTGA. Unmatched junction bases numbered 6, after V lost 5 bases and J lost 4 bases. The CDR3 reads CASSGYRGPYNEQFF. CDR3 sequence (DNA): TGTGCCAGCAGCGGATACAGGGGGCCTTACAATGAGCAGTTCTTC.

The chain's CDR3 is CASSFRGSFDEQFF. CDR3 in DNA: TGTGCCAGCAGCTTCAGGGGCAGTTTCGATGAGCAGTTCTTC. The chain joins TRBV5-5 to TRBJ2-1; a possible D gene is TRBD1 (6 bases). CDR3 size: 14 residues. Germline CDR1 is SGHKS and CDR2 is YYEKEE (reference sequence). Trimming cost V 2 bases and J 8 bases, with 14 bases left between them.

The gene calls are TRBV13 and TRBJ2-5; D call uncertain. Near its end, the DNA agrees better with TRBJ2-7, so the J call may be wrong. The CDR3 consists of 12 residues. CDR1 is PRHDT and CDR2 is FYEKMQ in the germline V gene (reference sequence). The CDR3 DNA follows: TGTGCCAGCAGCTCCCTGGGCTACGAGCAGTACTTC. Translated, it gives CASSSLGYEQYF.

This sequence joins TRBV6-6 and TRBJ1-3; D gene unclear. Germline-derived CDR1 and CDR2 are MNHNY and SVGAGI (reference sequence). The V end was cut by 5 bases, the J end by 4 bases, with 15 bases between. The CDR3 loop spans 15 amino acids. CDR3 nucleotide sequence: TGTGCCAGCAGTCTCGAAGACTTATTCGGAAACACCATATATTTT. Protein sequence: CASSLEDLFGNTIYF.

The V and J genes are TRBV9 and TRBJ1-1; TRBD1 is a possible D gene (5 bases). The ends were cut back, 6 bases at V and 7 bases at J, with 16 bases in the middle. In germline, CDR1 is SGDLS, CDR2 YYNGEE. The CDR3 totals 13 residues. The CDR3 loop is CASKRGLHDEAFF. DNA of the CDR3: TGTGCCAGCAAAAGGGGTTTGCACGATGAAGCTTTCTTT.

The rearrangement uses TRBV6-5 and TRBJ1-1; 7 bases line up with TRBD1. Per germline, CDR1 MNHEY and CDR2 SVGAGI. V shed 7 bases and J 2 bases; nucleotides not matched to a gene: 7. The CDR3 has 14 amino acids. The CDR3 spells CASTRTGFNTEAFF. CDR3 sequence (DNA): TGTGCCAGCACCAGGACAGGTTTTAACACTGAAGCTTTCTTT.

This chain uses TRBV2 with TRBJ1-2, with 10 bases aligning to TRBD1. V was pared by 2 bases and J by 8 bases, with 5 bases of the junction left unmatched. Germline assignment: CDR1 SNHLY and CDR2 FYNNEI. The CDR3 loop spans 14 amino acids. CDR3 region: CASSETRTGGGYTF. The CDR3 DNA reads TGTGCCAGCAGTGAAACGAGGACAGGGGGGGGCTACACCTTC. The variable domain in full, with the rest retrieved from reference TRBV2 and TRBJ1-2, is EPEVTQTPSHQVTQMGQEVILRCVPISNHLYFYWYRQILGQKVEFLVSFYNNEISEKSEIFDDQFSVERPDGSNFTLKIRSTKLEDSAMYFCASSETRTGGGYTFGSGTRLTVV.

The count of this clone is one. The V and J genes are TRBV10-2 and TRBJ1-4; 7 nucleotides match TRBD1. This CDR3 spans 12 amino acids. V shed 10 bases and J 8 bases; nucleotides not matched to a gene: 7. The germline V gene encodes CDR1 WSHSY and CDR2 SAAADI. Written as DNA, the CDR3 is TGCGCCAAACAGGGGCGCGCCGAAAAACTGTTTTTT. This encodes CAKQGRAEKLFF.

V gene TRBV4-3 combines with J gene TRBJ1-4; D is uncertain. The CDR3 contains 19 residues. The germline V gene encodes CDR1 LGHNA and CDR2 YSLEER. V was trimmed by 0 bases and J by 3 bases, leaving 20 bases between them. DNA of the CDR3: TGCGCCAGCAGCCAAGATCAAAACGGAAAAGGAGGCCCTAATGAAAAACTGTTTTTT. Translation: CASSQDQNGKGGPNEKLFF.

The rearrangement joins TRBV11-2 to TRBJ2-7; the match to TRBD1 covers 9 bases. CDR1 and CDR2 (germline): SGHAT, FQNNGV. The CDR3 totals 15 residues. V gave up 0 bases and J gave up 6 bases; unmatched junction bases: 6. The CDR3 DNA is TGTGCCAGCAGCTTAGAGGGGACAGGGTTCCGCGAGCAGTACTTC. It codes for CASSLEGTGFREQYF.